Listed below are T cell receptor beta chains from one sample, sequenced in a study of HIV-infected patients and healthy controls. TCRdb ran MiXCR on the 5' RACE reads and lists one entry per CDR3 protein. The table records approximately 16,000 distinct CDR3 sequences, 9.4% of them present only once. Sequencing was carried out using blood. Receptor source: an adult in good health. Both conserved end residues are part of each CDR3. Fields, in order: D gene, clone size, V gene, J gene, CDR3 DNA, CDR3 protein. D genes are given only for firm matches. Clone sizes are given selectively: once, few, many, or a class where the clone is expanded.

D: -; size: many; V: TRBV24-1; J: TRBJ2-1; DNA: TGTGCCACCAGTGATTTGGCGGGAATCAGCTCCTACAATGAGCAGTTCTTC; CDR3: CATSDLAGISSYNEQFF
D: TRBD1; size: many; V: TRBV3-1; J: TRBJ1-1; DNA: TGTGCCAGCAGCTACAGGGGGCTGGGCACTGAAGCTTTCTTT; CDR3: CASSYRGLGTEAFF
D: TRBD1; size: many; V: TRBV5-1; J: TRBJ2-6; DNA: TGCGCCAGCAGAATACAGGGGACTGGGGCCAACGTCCTGACTTTC; CDR3: CASRIQGTGANVLTF
D: -; size: many; V: TRBV15; J: TRBJ2-5; DNA: TGTGCCACCAGCTCGGACAGAAAGCAAGAGACCCAGTACTTC; CDR3: CATSSDRKQETQYF
D: -; size: medium-sized; V: TRBV18; J: TRBJ1-2; DNA: TGTGCCAGCTCGGCTAAACCTTCCCTAGCTAACTATGGCTACACCTTC; CDR3: CASSAKPSLANYGYTF
D: -; size: -; V: TRBV6-6; J: TRBJ1-3; DNA: TGTGCCAGCAGTCTGAGGGTCGACCGGGGAGGAAACACCATATATTTT; CDR3: CASSLRVDRGGNTIYF
D: -; size: medium-sized; V: TRBV29-1; J: TRBJ1-1; DNA: TGCAGCCAAAAAGAACAGGGTGCAGGGGCTTTCTTT; CDR3: CSQKEQGAGAFF
D: TRBD2; size: -; V: TRBV28; J: TRBJ2-5; DNA: TGTGCCAGTCGCGGGAGTTCGAGCGAGACCCAGTACTTC; CDR3: CASRGSSSETQYF
D: -; size: many; V: TRBV7-2; J: TRBJ2-3; DNA: TGTGCCAGCAGCTTAGTAACGGCGTCAGATACGCAGTATTTT; CDR3: CASSLVTASDTQYF
D: TRBD1; size: medium-sized; V: TRBV6-4; J: TRBJ2-2; DNA: TGTGCCAGCAGTGACGGGACAGGGGACACCGGGGAGCTGTTTTTT; CDR3: CASSDGTGDTGELFF
D: TRBD2; size: -; V: TRBV24-1; J: TRBJ2-1; DNA: TGTGCCACCAGTGATTTGGGGACTAGCGGGAGTGGCGATGAGCAGTTCTTC; CDR3: CATSDLGTSGSGDEQFF
D: -; size: many; V: TRBV28; J: TRBJ2-6; DNA: TGTGCCAGCAGTTCGCCGTCCCAAATTTCTACTGGGGCCAACGTCCTGACTTTC; CDR3: CASSSPSQISTGANVLTF
D: TRBD2; size: few; V: TRBV7-8; J: TRBJ2-1; DNA: TGTGCCAGCAGCTTACTTGCGGCATTAGCGGGAGTATCCTACAATGAGCAGTTCTTC; CDR3: CASSLLAALAGVSYNEQFF
D: TRBD2; size: many; V: TRBV7-2; J: TRBJ2-3; DNA: TGTGCCAGCAGCATAGCGGGATTAGGGGTTTCGGATACGCAGTATTTT; CDR3: CASSIAGLGVSDTQYF
D: -; size: medium-sized; V: TRBV27; J: TRBJ2-3; DNA: TGTGCCAGCAGTGCGGACTGGGGGCGCACAGATACGCAGTATTTT; CDR3: CASSADWGRTDTQYF
D: TRBD1; size: medium-sized; V: TRBV27; J: TRBJ1-2; DNA: TGTGCCAGCAGTTCCGGGACAGGTTCGAAAGGCTACACCTTC; CDR3: CASSSGTGSKGYTF
D: TRBD1; size: -; V: TRBV6-1; J: TRBJ1-1; DNA: TGTGCCAGCAGCCGGGACAGGTGGAACACTGAAGCTTTCTTT; CDR3: CASSRDRWNTEAFF
D: -; size: many; V: TRBV6-5; J: TRBJ2-7; DNA: TGTGCCAGCAGCCGAGAGACAGGCGTCTCCTACGAGCAGTACTTC; CDR3: CASSRETGVSYEQYF
D: -; size: -; V: TRBV11-1; J: TRBJ2-3; DNA: TGTGCCAGCAGCACCTCTGGCGCAGATACGCAGTATTTT; CDR3: CASSTSGADTQYF
D: TRBD1; size: many; V: TRBV5-1; J: TRBJ1-4; DNA: TGCGCCAGCAGCTCTACAGGGGAGACTAATGAAAAACTGTTTTTT; CDR3: CASSSTGETNEKLFF
D: TRBD2; size: few; V: TRBV20-1; J: TRBJ2-2; DNA: TGCAGTGCTAAAGTTAGCGGGAGGGAAAACACCGGGGAGCTGTTTTTT; CDR3: CSAKVSGRENTGELFF
D: -; size: -; V: TRBV10-3; J: TRBJ1-1; DNA: TGTGCCATCAGTGACCCCACTACAGGGAAGGGCACTGAAGCTTTCTTT; CDR3: CAISDPTTGKGTEAFF
D: TRBD2; size: few; V: TRBV3-1; J: TRBJ2-3; DNA: TGTGCCAGCAGCCAAGATCTCCTAGCGGGGACGCAGTATTTT; CDR3: CASSQDLLAGTQYF
D: TRBD2; size: many; V: TRBV2; J: TRBJ2-2; DNA: TGTGCCAGCAGTACCCGGGAGGGCCCCACCGGGGAGCTGTTTTTT; CDR3: CASSTREGPTGELFF
D: TRBD1; size: medium-sized; V: TRBV28; J: TRBJ2-2; DNA: TGTGCCAGCAGGTCCGGACAGGGGTCATACACCGGGGAGCTGTTTTTT; CDR3: CASRSGQGSYTGELFF
D: -; size: many; V: TRBV6-5; J: TRBJ1-4; DNA: TGTGCCAGCAGTTATCGGAGGGGAAGTAATGAAAAACTGTTTTTT; CDR3: CASSYRRGSNEKLFF
D: -; size: many; V: TRBV5-1; J: TRBJ2-4; DNA: TGCGCCAGCAGTCCAGTAGCCAAAAACATTCAGTACTTC; CDR3: CASSPVAKNIQYF
D: -; size: many; V: TRBV3-1; J: TRBJ1-5; DNA: TGTGCCAGCAGCCAAAACGGCAGGGAGGATCAGCCCCAGCATTTT; CDR3: CASSQNGREDQPQHF
D: -; size: few; V: TRBV28; J: TRBJ2-7; DNA: TGTGCCAGCAGTTCCCCGGGGAGCTCCTACGAGCAGTACTTC; CDR3: CASSSPGSSYEQYF
D: -; size: many; V: TRBV10-3; J: TRBJ1-1; DNA: TGTGCCATCAGTGAGCGCTACCTGAACACTGAAGCTTTCTTT; CDR3: CAISERYLNTEAFF
D: TRBD1; size: many; V: TRBV28; J: TRBJ2-5; DNA: TGTGCCAGCAGCCAACCGGGACAGCAAGAGACCCAGTACTTC; CDR3: CASSQPGQQETQYF
D: -; size: -; V: TRBV18; J: TRBJ1-1; DNA: TGTGCCAGCTCACCACCGACAAGTAGTGAGAACACTGAAGCTTTCTTT; CDR3: CASSPPTSSENTEAFF
D: -; size: few; V: TRBV6-5; J: TRBJ2-5; DNA: TGTGCCAGCAGTTACTTTTTTGGGCAGGGGAGCGAAACCCAGTACTTC; CDR3: CASSYFFGQGSETQYF
D: -; size: many; V: TRBV12-3/TRBV12-4; J: TRBJ2-1; DNA: TGTGCCAGCAGAGGACAGCCCTACAATGAGCAGTTCTTC; CDR3: CASRGQPYNEQFF
D: -; size: few; V: TRBV29-1; J: TRBJ2-3; DNA: TGCAGCGTTGAAGATCGTGAGTGGTATGCAGATACGCAGTATTTT; CDR3: CSVEDREWYADTQYF
D: -; size: -; V: TRBV7-8; J: TRBJ2-3; DNA: TGTGCCAGCAGCTTCTGGCAGGGTTTAGATACGCAGTATTTT; CDR3: CASSFWQGLDTQYF
D: -; size: many; V: TRBV6-6; J: TRBJ1-1; DNA: TGTGCCAGCACCCCGAGAGAGGGTGGGGGCACTGAAGCTTTCTTT; CDR3: CASTPREGGGTEAFF
D: TRBD2; size: -; V: TRBV10-3; J: TRBJ2-3; DNA: TGTGCCATCCGGTCGGGACTAGCGGGACCAGATACGCAGTATTTT; CDR3: CAIRSGLAGPDTQYF
D: -; size: few; V: TRBV20-1; J: TRBJ2-6; DNA: TGCAGTGCGAGGCCGGGTTCTGGGGCCAACGTCCTGACTTTC; CDR3: CSARPGSGANVLTF
D: -; size: many; V: TRBV5-1; J: TRBJ2-5; DNA: TGCGCCAGCAGCTGGGACGGCCAAGAGACCCAGTACTTC; CDR3: CASSWDGQETQYF
D: -; size: many; V: TRBV4-1; J: TRBJ2-4; DNA: TGCGCCAGCAGCCAGGGGGCCAAAAACATTCAGTACTTC; CDR3: CASSQGAKNIQYF
D: -; size: medium-sized; V: TRBV29-1; J: TRBJ2-5; DNA: TGCAGCGTTGAAGATGGAACAGGCCTTCAAGAGACCCAGTACTTC; CDR3: CSVEDGTGLQETQYF
D: -; size: many; V: TRBV29-1; J: TRBJ2-5; DNA: TGCAGCGCCCGGATTACCAGCCAAGAGACCCAGTACTTC; CDR3: CSARITSQETQYF
D: -; size: few; V: TRBV12-3/TRBV12-4; J: TRBJ2-2; DNA: TGTGCCAGCAGCTCTCGGGAGACCGGGGAGCTGTTTTTT; CDR3: CASSSRETGELFF
D: -; size: medium-sized; V: TRBV14; J: TRBJ1-6; DNA: TGTGCCAGCAGCCAAGCACAGGCAATGGGTTCACCCCTCCACTTT; CDR3: CASSQAQAMGSPLHF
D: -; size: few; V: TRBV19; J: TRBJ1-1; DNA: TGTGCCAGTAGTTGGGGGAACACTGAAGCTTTCTTT; CDR3: CASSWGNTEAFF
D: -; size: many; V: TRBV7-2; J: TRBJ2-1; DNA: TGTGCCAGCAGCTTAGAACGTATAGCCATGCCAGGGAATGAGCAGTTCTTC; CDR3: CASSLERIAMPGNEQFF
D: TRBD2; size: many; V: TRBV6-2/TRBV6-3; J: TRBJ2-1; DNA: TGTGCCAGCAGTTACTCGAACGGACTAGCGGGAGCCGTGACTTACAATGAGCAGTTCTTC; CDR3: CASSYSNGLAGAVTYNEQFF
D: TRBD1; size: few; V: TRBV19; J: TRBJ1-1; DNA: TGTGCCAGTAGTATTAGACAGGGAAGGAGCACTGAAGCTTTCTTT; CDR3: CASSIRQGRSTEAFF
D: TRBD2; size: -; V: TRBV6-2/TRBV6-3; J: TRBJ2-3; DNA: TGTGCCAGCAGTTATGACGCGGGAGGCCCAGATACGCAGTATTTT; CDR3: CASSYDAGGPDTQYF
D: -; size: few; V: TRBV5-4; J: TRBJ2-3; DNA: TGTGCCAGCAGCTTTAAGCTCGGGATGACCAGCACAGATACGCAGTATTTT; CDR3: CASSFKLGMTSTDTQYF